This T cell receptor (beta chain) was recorded in a study of blood T cell repertoires in COVID-19. Study-wide context: Specimens from acute and convalescent COVID-19 originated in the United States, Italy and Spain. Sources were T cells, B-cell-depleted T cells, or PBMCs; the material itself was cDNA or gDNA.

The CDR3 covers 15 residues. Looked up from germline, CDR1 is SGDLS and CDR2 is YYNGEE. V was shortened by 4 bases and J by 0 bases, with 8 bases between the two germline ends. Original methodology: The assay estimated nucleated cells by amplifying reference gene primers. Assay: immunoSEQ multiplex PCR; the TCRdb copy retains only in-frame clones and omits some. For V, J and clone size, that table is used; D and trimming come from the DNA. The sample shows 120,000 to 150,000 clones, around four fifths of them seen only once. The TCR comes from a middle-aged woman with active or convalescent COVID-19. The chain employs TRBV9 and TRBJ2-6; D is unresolved. The sample consisted of peripheral blood. CDR3 coding DNA: TGTGCCAGCAGCCCCCAGATCTCTGGGGCCAACGTCCTGACTTTC. It specifies CASSPQISGANVLTF. The whole variable domain, filled in from reference TRBV9 and TRBJ2-6, reads DSGVTQTPKHLITATGQRVTLRCSPRSGDLSVYWYQQSLDQGLQFLIQYYNGEERAKGNILERFSAQQFPDLHSELNLSSLELGDSALYFCASSPQISGANVLTFGAGSRLTVL.